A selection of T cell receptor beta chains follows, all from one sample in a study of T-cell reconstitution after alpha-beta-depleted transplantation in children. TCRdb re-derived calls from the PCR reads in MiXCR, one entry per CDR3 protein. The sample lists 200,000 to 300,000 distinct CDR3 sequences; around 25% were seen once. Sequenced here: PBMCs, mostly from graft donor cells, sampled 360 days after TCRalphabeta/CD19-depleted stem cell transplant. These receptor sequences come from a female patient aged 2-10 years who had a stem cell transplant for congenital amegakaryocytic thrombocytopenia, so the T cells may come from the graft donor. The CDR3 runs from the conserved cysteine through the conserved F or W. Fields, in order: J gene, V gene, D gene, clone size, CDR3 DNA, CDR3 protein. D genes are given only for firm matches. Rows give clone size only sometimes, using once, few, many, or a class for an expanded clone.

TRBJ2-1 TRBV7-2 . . TGTGCCAGCAGCTTATCGGCAGGGAGGAGGGATGAGCAGTTCTTC CASSLSAGRRDEQFF
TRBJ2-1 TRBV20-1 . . TGCAGTGCTAGACGGGGGGCGGCCTACAATGAGCAGTTCTTC CSARRGAAYNEQFF
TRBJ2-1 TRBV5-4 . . TGTGCCAGCAGCCCCCGAAGGACCTTAGCTCACAATGAGCAGTTCTTC CASSPRRTLAHNEQFF
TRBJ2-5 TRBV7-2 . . TGTGCCAGCAGCTCCTGGGCCACTTGGCAAGAGACCCAGTACTTC CASSSWATWQETQYF
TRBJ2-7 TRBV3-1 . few TGTGCCAGCAGCCGCGGGACACGACTTTACGAGCAGTACTTC CASSRGTRLYEQYF
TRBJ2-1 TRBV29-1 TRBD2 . TGCAGCGGTCGGGACTATTACAATAAGCAGTTCTTC CSGRDYYNKQFF
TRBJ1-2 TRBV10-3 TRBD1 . TGTGCCATCAGTGGCCGGACAGGGGACCACCTCTTCTTC CAISGRTGDHLFF
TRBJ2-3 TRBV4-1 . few TGCGCCAGCAGCCAGGATGGACGAGATACGCAGTATTTT CASSQDGRDTQYF
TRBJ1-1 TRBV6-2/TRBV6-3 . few TGTGCCAGCAGGCCCGTTCTAGCCAACACTGAAGCTTTCTTT CASRPVLANTEAFF
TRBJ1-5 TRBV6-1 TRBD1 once TGTGCCAGCAGCCCCCGGGACAGGACGTGGCAGCCCCAGCATTTT CASSPRDRTWQPQHF
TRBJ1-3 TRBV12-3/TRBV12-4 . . TGTGCCAGCAGTCGCTCCGGCCGGAGGGATAGAAACACCATATATTTT CASSRSGRRDRNTIYF
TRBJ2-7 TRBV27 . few TGTGCCAGCAGTCTAGGGCCGCCCTACGAGCAGTACTTC CASSLGPPYEQYF
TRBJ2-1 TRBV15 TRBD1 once TGTGCCACCAGTGGTCCGACAGGGTGGGATGAGCAGTTCTTC CATSGPTGWDEQFF
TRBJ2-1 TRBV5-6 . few TGTGCCAGCAGCCTTCGGGAGATTAGGCATGAGCAGTTCTTC CASSLREIRHEQFF
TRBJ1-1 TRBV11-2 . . TGTGCCAGCACCATTAGAAGGAGCGGCGGGACTGAAGCTTTCTTT CASTIRRSGGTEAFF
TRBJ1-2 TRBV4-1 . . TGCGCCAGCAGTCCCCTCTCGGGGAACTATGGCTACACCTTC CASSPLSGNYGYTF
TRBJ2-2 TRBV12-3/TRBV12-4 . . TGTGCCAGCAGTTTATTTGTCAACACCGGGGAGCTGTTTTTT CASSLFVNTGELFF
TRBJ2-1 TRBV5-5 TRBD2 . TGTGCCAGCAGCCCTGCTTTGGGACTAGCGGGCGATGAGCAGTTCTTC CASSPALGLAGDEQFF
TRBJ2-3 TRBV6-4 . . TGTGCCAGCAGTGATGGCGGGGGCTACACAGATACGCAGTATTTT CASSDGGGYTDTQYF
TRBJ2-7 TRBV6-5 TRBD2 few TGTGCCAGCAGTTACTATTCGGGCGGGGGCGAGCAGTACTTC CASSYYSGGGEQYF
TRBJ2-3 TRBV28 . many TGTGCCAGCAGTGTCCTCAGGGGAGATACGCAGTATTTT CASSVLRGDTQYF
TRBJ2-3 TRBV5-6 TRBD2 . TGTGCCAGCAGCTTGCGGCGGGAGAACACAGATACGCAGTATTTT CASSLRRENTDTQYF
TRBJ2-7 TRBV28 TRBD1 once TGTGCCAGCAGTCGGATCGGGGGACAGGGACACGAGCAGTACTTC CASSRIGGQGHEQYF
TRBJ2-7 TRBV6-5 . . TGTGCCAGCAGTTACGGGGGACGGCAGTACTTC CASSYGGRQYF
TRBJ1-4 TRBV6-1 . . TGTGCCAGCAGAACGCAAGAAGCAACTAATGAAAAACTGTTTTTT CASRTQEATNEKLFF
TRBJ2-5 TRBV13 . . TGTGCCAGCAGCCGTATTTTGAGGGACCAAGAGACCCAGTACTTC CASSRILRDQETQYF
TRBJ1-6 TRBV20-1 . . TGCAGTGCTAGTGATCTATATAATTCACCCCTCCACTTT CSASDLYNSPLHF
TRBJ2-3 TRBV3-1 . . TGTGCCAGCAGCCAGAGGTTAGCGGTCACAGATACGCAGTATTTT CASSQRLAVTDTQYF
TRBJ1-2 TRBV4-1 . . TGCGCCAGCAGCCAAGATCCGGGGACGAACGAGGCAAATGGAGGCTACACCTTC CASSQDPGTNEANGGYTF
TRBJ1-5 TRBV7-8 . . TGTGCCAGCAGCTTAGCTCAAATGAGAACGCAGCCCCAGCATTTT CASSLAQMRTQPQHF
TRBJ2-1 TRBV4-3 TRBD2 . TGCGCCAGCAGCCAAGATTGCCGCGGGCCTAGCGGAGTCTACAATGAGCAGTTCTTC CASSQDCRGPSGVYNEQFF
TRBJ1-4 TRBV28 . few TGTGCCAGCAGCCGCTGGGGCGATAATGAAAAACTGTTTTTT CASSRWGDNEKLFF